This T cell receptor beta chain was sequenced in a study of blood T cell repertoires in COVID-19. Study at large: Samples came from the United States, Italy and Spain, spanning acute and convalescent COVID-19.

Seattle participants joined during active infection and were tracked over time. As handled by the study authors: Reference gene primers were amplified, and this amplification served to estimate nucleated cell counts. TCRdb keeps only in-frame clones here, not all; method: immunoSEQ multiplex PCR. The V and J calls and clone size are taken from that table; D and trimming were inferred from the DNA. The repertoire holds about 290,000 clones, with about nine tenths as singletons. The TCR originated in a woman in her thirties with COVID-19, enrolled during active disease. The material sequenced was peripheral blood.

CDR3 bases: TGCGCCAGCAGACTCGAGGGATCCAACTATGGCTACACCTTC. This codes for CASRLEGSNYGYTF. This chain uses TRBV5-1 with TRBJ1-2; no firm D call. V lost 5 bases and J 2 bases, leaving 13 bases between the germline ends. CDR1 SGHRS and CDR2 YFSETQ come from the germline V gene. The CDR3 covers 14 residues.